The next 18 T cell receptor beta chains were all read from a single sample in a study of T cells after yellow fever vaccination. TCRdb re-called the 5' RACE reads with MiXCR, one entry per CDR3 protein. The table lists 620,000 or so distinct CDR3 sequences, roughly 17% of them singletons. Sample: PBMCs, taken around 5 days after the first yellow fever vaccination. The origin of the receptors is a man younger than 30 who received the YFV17D yellow fever vaccine.

This clonotype was recorded a few times. This chain connects TRBV20-1 to TRBJ2-3; 12 positions match TRBD1. The CDR3 extends over 17 amino acids. Germline assignment: CDR1 DFQATT and CDR2 SNEGSKA (reference sequence). After removal of 3 bases from V and 0 bases from J, the junction contained 7 bases not matched to a gene. The CDR3: CSASRDRGHWSTDTQYF. DNA of the CDR3: TGCAGTGCTAGTCGGGACAGGGGGCACTGGAGCACAGATACGCAGTATTTT.

This clonotype turned up a few times. The gene calls are TRBV11-2 and TRBJ2-3; D unclear. The CDR3 runs 13 residues. Germline assignment: CDR1 SGHAT and CDR2 FQNNGV. V was trimmed by 2 bases and J by 7 bases, leaving 10 bases between them. The CDR3 sequence: CASSLPGWNTQYF. The CDR3 coding sequence is TGTGCCAGCAGCTTACCGGGTTGGAATACGCAGTATTTT.

This clonotype was found a few times. The rearrangement uses TRBV12-3 or TRBV12-4 and TRBJ1-1; D is possibly TRBD1 (5 bases). The V end lost 7 bases, the J end lost 11 bases, and 20 bases lay between the germline ends. The CDR3 is made up of 13 amino acids. The CDR3 region is CASTPVQGSAAFF. The CDR3 DNA reads TGTGCCAGCACCCCTGTCCAGGGCTCGGCGGCTTTCTTT.

V is TRBV2 and J is TRBJ2-5, with D possibly being TRBD1 (6 bases). This CDR3 contains 14 residues. Trimming stripped 2 bases from V and 5 bases from J, with 12 bases between. Germline CDR1 and CDR2: SNHLY and FYNNEI. The DNA of the CDR3 is TGTGCCAGCAGTGAACAACAGGGACGGGAGACCCAGTACTTC. This sequence encodes CASSEQQGRETQYF.

The V gene is TRBV7-9, the J gene TRBJ1-1, with D uncertain. Per the germline V gene, CDR1 is SEHNR and CDR2 is FQNEAQ (reference sequence). Between the trimmed V and J ends, which lost 5 bases and 0 bases, there was a span of 7 bases. The CDR3 runs 13 residues. This chain's CDR3 is CASSEAMNTEAFF. The CDR3 nucleotides are TGTGCCAGCAGCGAGGCCATGAACACTGAAGCTTTCTTT. The full variable domain, with the rest looked up from reference TRBV7-9 and TRBJ1-1, is DTGVSQNPRHKITKRGQNVTFRCDPISEHNRLYWYRQTLGQGPEFLTYFQNEAQLEKSRLLSDRFSAERPKGSFSTLEIQRTEQGDSAMYLCASSEAMNTEAFFGQGTRLTVV.

This clonotype was counted between two and nine times. The chain combines TRBV24-1 with TRBJ1-5, with D possibly TRBD1 on 6 matching bases. The CDR3 spans 15 residues. Between the trimmed V and J ends, which lost 9 bases and 4 bases, there was a span of 18 bases. Germline V gene lookup returns CDR1 KGHDR and CDR2 SFDVKD. The CDR3, as DNA: TGTGCCACCCTTCGCCGGGGGGCAGATAATCAGCCCCAGCATTTT. Translation gives CATLRRGADNQPQHF.

The chain joins TRBV20-1 to TRBJ2-1; no clear D gene. The germline CDR1 and CDR2 sequences are DFQATT and SNEGSKA (reference sequence). V was shortened by 0 bases and J by 0 bases, with 12 bases between the two germline ends. The CDR3 runs to 16 residues. The CDR3 protein is CSARDSNAGSYNEQFF. CDR3 DNA: TGCAGTGCTAGAGATAGTAATGCAGGCTCCTACAATGAGCAGTTCTTC.

The chain is built from TRBV5-4 and TRBJ2-5, with D possibly being TRBD1 (6 bases). V was cut by 4 bases and J by 1 base, with 14 bases left in between. The length of the CDR3 is 15 residues. Germline V gives CDR1 SGHNT, CDR2 YYREEE (reference sequence). The CDR3 nucleotides are TGTGCCAGCAGCCCTGGGGGCTGGGCCCAAGAGACCCAGTACTTC. It codes for CASSPGGWAQETQYF.

In its sample, this clonotype was seen many times. The chain recombines TRBV5-1 with TRBJ1-1, with D uncertain. The CDR3 is 15 residues long. V shed 1 base and J shed 1 base, with 11 bases lying between them. CDR1 is SGHRS, CDR2 YFSETQ, per germline. In DNA form, the CDR3 reads TGCGCCAGCAGCTTGTCAGGCTGGGCGAACACTGAAGCTTTCTTT. Its translation: CASSLSGWANTEAFF. The full variable domain, its missing parts supplied by reference TRBV5-1 and TRBJ1-1, is KAGVTQTPRYLIKTRGQQVTLSCSPISGHRSVSWYQQTPGQGLQFLFEYFSETQRNKGNFPGRFSGRQFSNSRSEMNVSTLELGDSALYLCASSLSGWANTEAFFGQGTRLTVV.

This clonotype was picked up a small number of times. The rearrangement joins TRBV5-1 to TRBJ2-1, with 9 bases aligning to TRBD2. V lost 6 bases, J lost 1 base, and 8 bases stayed unmatched. The germline V gene encodes CDR1 SGHRS and CDR2 YFSETQ. CDR3 length: 16 amino acids. CDR3 protein: CASNNGGGESYNEQFF. CDR3 coding DNA: TGCGCCAGCAACAACGGCGGGGGGGAATCCTACAATGAGCAGTTCTTC.

At least ten counts were recorded for this clonotype. The rearrangement uses TRBV5-1 and TRBJ2-3; D is unresolved. CDR1 and CDR2 from the germline V gene are SGHRS and YFSETQ. The CDR3 extends over 14 amino acids. Trimming pared 1 base from V and 3 bases from J, leaving 9 bases between. CDR3 sequence (DNA): TGCGCCAGCAGCTTGTGGGCAGCAACAGATACGCAGTATTTT. Translated, it gives CASSLWAATDTQYF.

CDR3 protein: CASSAKPDTYNEQFF. For the CDR3, the DNA is TGTGCCAGCAGCGCGAAACCTGACACTTACAATGAGCAGTTCTTC. The chain links TRBV9 to TRBJ2-1; D is ambiguous. The germline V gene encodes CDR1 SGDLS and CDR2 YYNGEE. V was pared by 3 bases and J by 4 bases, with 14 bases between. The CDR3 has 15 amino acids.

The rearrangement uses TRBV15 and TRBJ2-5, with D possibly being TRBD2 (7 bases). V was cut by 4 bases and J by 1 base, with 13 bases left in between. The CDR3 spans 15 residues. In germline, CDR1 is LNHNV, CDR2 YYDKDF (reference sequence). The chain's CDR3 is CATSTRGGAQETQYF. In DNA, the CDR3 is TGTGCCACCAGCACGAGAGGGGGGGCCCAAGAGACCCAGTACTTC.

The chain combines TRBV11-2 with TRBJ1-5, with a tentative D call TRBD1 (5 bases). Germline V gene sequence: CDR1 SGHAT, CDR2 FQNNGV. V dropped 0 bases and J dropped 3 bases, with 12 bases sitting between them. The CDR3 runs to 16 residues. In nucleotides, the CDR3 is TGTGCCAGCAGCTTAGATGCCCAGGGTCCCAATCAGCCCCAGCATTTT. Translation: CASSLDAQGPNQPQHF.

This clonotype has just a few counts. The chain links TRBV14 to TRBJ1-5, with no clear D. The germline V and J ends were trimmed by 4 bases and 7 bases, with 14 bases remaining between them. Germline V gene data show CDR1 as SGHDN and CDR2 as FVKESK. The CDR3 spans 14 residues. This chain's CDR3 is CASSRPPAVQPQHF. The CDR3 bases are TGTGCCAGCAGCCGACCCCCAGCTGTACAGCCCCAGCATTTT.

There are a few counts of this clonotype. This chain joins TRBV29-1 and TRBJ2-1; D might be TRBD1 or TRBD2, each matching 6 bases. Germline CDR1 and CDR2: SQVTM and ANQGSEA. The CDR3 covers 14 residues. V lost 4 bases to trimming and J lost 6 bases, with 16 bases between them. The CDR3 loop is CSVGGDARGNEQFF. DNA of the CDR3: TGCAGCGTTGGGGGGGACGCCAGGGGCAATGAGCAGTTCTTC.

The chain links TRBV5-1 to TRBJ1-6; 7 bases line up with TRBD1. The CDR3 totals 16 residues. After removal of 1 base from V and 6 bases from J, the junction contained 7 bases not matched to a gene. CDR1 is SGHRS and CDR2 is YFSETQ in the germline V gene. DNA of the CDR3: TGCGCCAGCAGCTTGATAGGGGGCTATGTTAATTCACCCCTCCACTTT. Residues: CASSLIGGYVNSPLHF.

The chain carries TRBV3-1 and TRBJ2-2; the D call may be TRBD1 or TRBD2 (6 bases each). The germline CDR1 and CDR2 sequences are LGHDT and YNNKEL (reference sequence). Trimming took off 4 bases at V and 3 bases at J, with 15 bases between the two ends. The CDR3 is made up of 16 amino acids. In nucleotides, the CDR3 is TGTGCCAGCAGCCCCCCCCCGGGGGCGTACACCGGGGAGCTGTTTTTT. The encoded protein is CASSPPPGAYTGELFF.